The source of this T cell receptor beta chain is a study of T cells after yellow fever vaccination. A few counts support this clonotype. Template-switching 5'RACE yielded the TCR cDNA; a universal primer site and UMIs were added in the process. TCRdb passed the 5' RACE reads through MiXCR, listing each CDR3 protein once. The sample carries hundreds of thousands of distinct CDR3 sequences, 10% to 15% recorded once. The CDR3 loop spans 15 amino acids. Germline assignment: CDR1 SGDLS and CDR2 YYNGEE. Losses at the gene ends were 0 bases for V and 3 bases for J; bases not matched to a gene: 2. The sequence came from a man aged 25-45 years who received the YFV17D yellow fever vaccine. The material sequenced was PBMCs, taken on the day of the yellow fever booster vaccination. The gene calls are TRBV9 and TRBJ2-7; 11 bases map to TRBD2. The CDR3 loop is CASSVGGTSGYEQYF. CDR3 sequence (DNA): TGTGCCAGCAGCGTAGGAGGGACTAGCGGCTACGAGCAGTACTTC.